This record covers a single T cell receptor (beta chain). The PCR made use of 60 Vbeta and 13 Jbeta primers. Libraries were prepared by immunoSEQ multiplex PCR; TCRdb keeps only in-frame clonotypes and omits some of them. The data contain under 200,000 clones, roughly 88% of them singletons. The data were taken from a study of cytomegalovirus exposure and HLA in healthy donors. V shed 7 bases, J shed 3 bases, and the junction held 12 bases outside the gene matches. Per the germline V gene, CDR1 is MNHEY and CDR2 is SMNVEV (reference sequence). CDR3 length: 15 amino acids. This chain connects TRBV27 to TRBJ2-7; 7 bases match TRBD1. Sequencing was carried out using PBMCs. This sequence was found in a man aged 18 to 30 in good health and CMV-seropositive. The CDR3: CASTPSGTVLYEQYF. For the CDR3, the DNA is TGTGCCAGCACTCCCTCGGGGACAGTGCTCTACGAGCAGTACTTC.